This T cell receptor beta chain was observed in a study of T-cell memory formation after mild COVID-19. Study-wide context: The study found TCR clusters largely donor specific.

Each CDR3 protein is one row after TCRdb ran MiXCR on the 5' RACE reads. The sample gives about 360,000 distinct CDR3 sequences, around 15% of which show up once; about 20% is in the top ten. In its sample, this clonotype was seen a few times. Trimming pared 3 bases from V and 0 bases from J, leaving 13 bases between. The CDR3 spans 15 residues. The germline V gene encodes CDR1 SGDLS and CDR2 YYNGEE. The clonotype originates from a man between 18 and 29 years old who had mild COVID-19 (a few samples of this study predate the infection). Cell type and time point are not known. V usage is TRBV9 and J usage is TRBJ2-7; D uncertain. Material: PBMCs or a T cell subset sorted from them (not recorded which). The CDR3 DNA sequence: TGTGCCAGCAGCGCTCGAGGCGACATCTCCTACGAGCAGTACTTC. Encoded protein: CASSARGDISYEQYF. Complete variable domain (other parts from reference TRBV9 and TRBJ2-7): DSGVTQTPKHLITATGQRVTLRCSPRSGDLSVYWYQQSLDQGLQFLIQYYNGEERAKGNILERFSAQQFPDLHSELNLSSLELGDSALYFCASSARGDISYEQYFGPGTRLTVT.